Each of the 3 T cell receptor beta chains below was sequenced from the same sample in a study of shared clonotypes between healthy human individuals. Assay used: immunoSEQ multiplex PCR; TCRdb lists only in-frame clones, some missing. The sample includes about 800,000 clones, 90% to 97% seen only once; the top ten take about 0.21%. CD8 cells classed as naive were CD45RO-negative and positively selected for CCR7, excluding terminally differentiated effector memory CD45RA+ cells. The sample comprised naive CD8+ T cells sorted from blood. The receptor source for this set is a man aged 30-40 years in good health.

V and J are TRBV7-7 and TRBJ2-7; D perhaps matches TRBD2 (6 bases). Germline V gene sequence: CDR1 SSHAT, CDR2 FNYEAQ (reference sequence). This CDR3 has 14 amino acids. Trimming took off 3 bases at V and 3 bases at J, with 12 bases between the two ends. CDR3 residues: CASSFRASDYEQYF. CDR3 sequence (DNA): TGTGCCAGCAGCTTTAGAGCTAGCGACTACGAGCAGTACTTC.

The count of this clone is one. The rearrangement joins TRBV11-2 to TRBJ2-1; maybe TRBD2 (5 bases). This CDR3 spans 15 amino acids. The germline V gene encodes CDR1 SGHAT and CDR2 FQNNGV. Trimming took off 2 bases at V and 2 bases at J, with 10 bases between the two ends. The DNA of the CDR3 is TGTGCCAGCAGCTTAACCAGCGGTCCCTACAATGAGCAGTTCTTC. Its translation is CASSLTSGPYNEQFF. The whole variable domain, remainder taken from reference TRBV11-2 and TRBJ2-1, is EAGVAQSPRYKIIEKRQSVAFWCNPISGHATLYWYQQILGQGPKLLIQFQNNGVVDDSQLPKDRFSAERLKGVDSTLKIQPAKLEDSAVYLCASSLTSGPYNEQFFGPGTRLTVL.

The chain recombines TRBV29-1 with TRBJ2-2; D is perhaps TRBD2 (6 bases). Germline loops: CDR1 SQVTM, CDR2 ANQGSEA. V dropped 6 bases and J dropped 5 bases, with 10 bases sitting between them. This CDR3 is 12 amino acids long. CDR3 sequence (DNA): TGCAGCGTCCTGGGGGGAACCGGGGAGCTGTTTTTT. This codes for CSVLGGTGELFF.